The source of this T cell receptor beta chain is a study of regulatory T cells in long-lasting Graves disease. General study results and limits: A greater number of public clonotypes (about 3,000) was shared by persistent patients than by new patients (around 1,000).

This clonotype has a count of ten or more. Its antigen remains unknown. It is likely a read error, because the conserved phenylalanine at the end of the CDR3 is missing. Arm-PCR of CDR3 regions and iRepertoire HTBI primers were the basis on which TCR beta libraries were built. TCRdb used MiXCR to reprocess the multiplex PCR reads, holding one entry per CDR3 protein. Of hundreds of thousands of distinct CDR3 sequences in the sample, roughly 16% were seen once. This CDR3 is built from 13 residues. V was pared by 2 bases and J by 3 bases, with 7 bases between. Germline-derived CDR1 and CDR2 are MNHEY and SMNVEV (reference sequence). Time point described: newly diagnosed GD, antithyroid drugs for less than 3 months. PBMC RNA served as the TCR library source. This sample also belongs to another study, concerning T cells in Graves' hyperthyroidism and ophthalmopathy. That source notes: No progression to ophthalmopathy during 18 months of follow-up defined stable disease. Peripheral blood also featured most of the thyroid clonotypes expanded above 0.001.

The chain employs TRBV27 and TRBJ1-1; unclear D gene. This receptor was identified in a woman younger than 45 with Graves disease. The sample here was peripheral blood mononuclear cells (PBMCs), taken at new diagnosis, from a patient treated with antithyroid drugs. CDR3 nucleotides: TGTGCCAGCAGTTTAGGGGAGTACACTGAAGCTTTCCTT. As protein: CASSLGEYTEAFL.